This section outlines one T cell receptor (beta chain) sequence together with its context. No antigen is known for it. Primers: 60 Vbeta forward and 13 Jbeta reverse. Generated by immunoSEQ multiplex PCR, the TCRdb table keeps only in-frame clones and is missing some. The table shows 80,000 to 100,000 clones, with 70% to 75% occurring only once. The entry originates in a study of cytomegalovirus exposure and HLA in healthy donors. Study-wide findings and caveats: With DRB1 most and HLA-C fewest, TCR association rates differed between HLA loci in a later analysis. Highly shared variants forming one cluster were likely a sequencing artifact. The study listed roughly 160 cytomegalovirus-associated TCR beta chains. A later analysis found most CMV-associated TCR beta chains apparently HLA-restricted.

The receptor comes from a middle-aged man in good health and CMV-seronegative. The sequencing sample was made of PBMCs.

The CDR3 DNA sequence: TGCAGCGTTGGAGGGGGCTGGAACACCGGGGAGCTGTTTTTT. Amino acid sequence: CSVGGGWNTGELFF. The rearrangement joins TRBV29-1 to TRBJ2-2; TRBD1 aligns across 7 bases. Looked up from germline, CDR1 is SQVTM and CDR2 is ANQGSEA. The CDR3 extends over 14 amino acids. With 4 bases clipped from V and 1 base from J, the junction kept 3 bases outside the gene matches.